These T cell receptor beta chains were read from a single sample in a study of blood T cell repertoires in COVID-19. Here immunoSEQ multiplex PCR was the method, and the copy in TCRdb shows in-frame clones only, minus some. The data show about 210,000 clones, with around 90% seen just once and approximately 1.2% held by the top ten. Sequenced material: peripheral blood. All receptors come from a young man with acute or convalescent COVID-19. Each CDR3 is given with its conserved first and last residue. Each record gives: V gene, J gene, clone size, D gene, CDR3 DNA, CDR3 protein. A D gene is named only where the DNA matches it firmly. Size is omitted from some rows. Given values are once, few, many or a class for expanded clones.

>TRBV5-1|TRBJ2-5|NA|NA
TGCGCCAGCAGCTTGGATTCAGGGCCTCAAGAGACCCAGTACTTC
CASSLDSGPQETQYF
>TRBV20-1|TRBJ2-1|NA|NA
TGCAGTGCTATCGACTTCAATGAGCAGTTCTTC
CSAIDFNEQFF
>TRBV9|TRBJ2-4|NA|TRBD1
TGTGCCAGCAGCGTAGGGGGACAGGGGCCAAACATTCAGTACTTC
CASSVGGQGPNIQYF
>TRBV6-5|TRBJ2-5|once|NA
TGTGCCAGCAGGTCGGGGGGCGGGTTGGAGACCCAGTACTTC
CASRSGGGLETQYF
>TRBV11-2|TRBJ1-6|NA|NA
TGTGCCAGCAGCTCAACAGGGTCCGTTAATTCACCCCTCCACTTT
CASSSTGSVNSPLHF
>TRBV5-1|TRBJ1-4|NA|NA
TGCGCCAGCAGCGCCTCCTATGCAACTAATGAAAAACTGTTTTTT
CASSASYATNEKLFF
>TRBV9|TRBJ2-7|NA|NA
TGTGCCAGCAGCGTCCACCGGGACTCCCGTCTAAGTGAGCAGTACTTC
CASSVHRDSRLSEQYF
>TRBV4-2|TRBJ1-2|NA|TRBD1
TGTGCCAGCAGCCCCTTCCTGGACAGGGTAAACTATGGCTACACCTTC
CASSPFLDRVNYGYTF
>TRBV6-6|TRBJ1-2|NA|TRBD1
TGTGCCAGCAGCCGAAAACAGGGGGGAACTAACTATGGCTACACCTTC
CASSRKQGGTNYGYTF
>TRBV10-1|TRBJ2-7|NA|NA
TGCGCCAGCACCGCGCCCGGGATCGACTACGAGCAGTACTTC
CASTAPGIDYEQYF
>TRBV21-1|TRBJ1-2|NA|NA
TGTGCCAGCAGCAAAACGAGTGGCTACACCTTC
CASSKTSGYTF
>TRBV12-3/TRBV12-4|TRBJ2-7|NA|NA
TGTGCCAGCAGCTACTTTACTATTTCGGCAGAAGCCTTC
CASSYFTISAEAF
>TRBV6-5|TRBJ1-1|once|NA
TGTGCCAGCAGTTACCGGGTGGAGGACACTGAAGCTTTCTTT
CASSYRVEDTEAFF
>TRBV5-1|TRBJ2-1|NA|TRBD2
TGCGCCAGCAGCCCCCTTAGCGGGAGTGACTACAATGAGCAGTTCTTC
CASSPLSGSDYNEQFF
>TRBV27|TRBJ2-7|NA|TRBD1
TGTGCCAGCAGTTTATATCCGGGACAGGGGGCGTACGAGCAGTACTTC
CASSLYPGQGAYEQYF
>TRBV11-3|TRBJ2-2|NA|NA
TGTGCCAGCAGCTTAGATGCGGCGAATTCGAACACCGGGGAGCTGTTTTTT
CASSLDAANSNTGELFF
>TRBV5-1|TRBJ2-5|NA|NA
TGCGCCAGCAGCACATCGTACCAAGAGACCCAGTACTTC
CASSTSYQETQYF
>TRBV27|TRBJ2-3|NA|NA
TGTGCCAGCAGTTTGCGTAGCGGTAGCACAGATACGCAGTATTTT
CASSLRSGSTDTQYF
>TRBV5-1|TRBJ2-2|once|NA
TGCGCCAGCAGCTTGGTCGCTAGCGAGGGCGGGGAGCTGTTTTTT
CASSLVASEGGELFF
>TRBV7-9|TRBJ1-1|NA|TRBD1
TGTGCCAGCAGCTTAACAGGGGAGGCCACTGAAGCTTTCTTT
CASSLTGEATEAFF
>TRBV7-9|TRBJ1-1|NA|NA
TGTGCCAGCAGGTTCCTTTCGGAGGGGAACACTGAAGCTTTCTTT
CASRFLSEGNTEAFF
>TRBV7-9|TRBJ1-6|NA|NA
TGTGCCAGCAGCTTCAGTCAGGGTGGAGGGAACAGTAATTCACCCCTCCACTTT
CASSFSQGGGNSNSPLHF
>TRBV10-1|TRBJ1-1|NA|NA
TGCGCCAGCAGTGGAGTTAGGAACACTGAAGCTTTCTTT
CASSGVRNTEAFF
>TRBV3-1/TRBV3-2|TRBJ1-4|NA|NA
TGTGCCAGCAGCCACTATTTTGAAAAACTGTTTTTT
CASSHYFEKLFF
>TRBV10-3|TRBJ2-7|NA|TRBD2
TGTGCCATCAGTGAGTATGGGACTAGTGGTTACGAGCAGTACTTC
CAISEYGTSGYEQYF
>TRBV2|TRBJ1-2|NA|NA
TGTGCCAGCACGGGGGACGGCTCCTATGGCTACACCTTC
CASTGDGSYGYTF
>TRBV6-5|TRBJ2-3|NA|TRBD2
TGTGCCAGCAGCCGCCTAGCGGCGTTAACAGATACGCAGTATTTT
CASSRLAALTDTQYF
>TRBV3-1/TRBV3-2|TRBJ1-2|NA|TRBD1
TGTGCCAGCTCATCGACAGGGTTAGGTGGCTACACCTTC
CASSSTGLGGYTF
>TRBV6-5|TRBJ2-1|once|NA
TGTGCCAGCAGTACCATCAACGCGGGCAATGAGCAGTTCTTC
CASSTINAGNEQFF
>TRBV6-5|TRBJ1-5|NA|TRBD1
TGTGCCAGCAGAAGACAGGGCCGGGATCAGCCCCAGCATTTT
CASRRQGRDQPQHF
>TRBV18|TRBJ1-4|NA|TRBD1
TGTGCCAGCTCAACGACCAGGGGGGAAAAACTGTTTTTT
CASSTTRGEKLFF
>TRBV18|TRBJ1-1|once|NA
TGTGCCAGCTCACCAGTGCGAGGGGACTGGGCTTTCTTT
CASSPVRGDWAFF